This passage covers 32 T cell receptor beta chains from one sample sequenced in a study of blood T cell repertoires in COVID-19. Profiling relied on immunoSEQ multiplex PCR, and the TCRdb table lists in-frame clones only, not all of them. Among about 50,000 clones listed, around 79% were seen once. The source material was peripheral blood. These receptors came from a man aged 65-85 years with acute or convalescent COVID-19.

This clone was counted a few times. The chain employs TRBV18 and TRBJ2-7, with D maybe TRBD1 (5 bases). Germline V gene data show CDR1 as KGHSH and CDR2 as LQKENI. V lost 2 bases, J lost 2 bases, and 10 bases lay in between. The CDR3 runs to 14 residues. This CDR3 reads CASSPRTKTYEQYF. The CDR3 nucleotides are TGTGCCAGCTCACCAAGGACAAAAACCTACGAGCAGTACTTC.

The chain carries TRBV30 and TRBJ2-5; possibly TRBD1 for D (6 bases). CDR1 is GTSNPN, CDR2 SVGIG, per germline (reference sequence). Trimming stripped 4 bases from V and 2 bases from J, with 17 bases between. The CDR3 consists of 15 residues. CDR3 protein: CAWTLGGAVQETQYF. CDR3 sequence (DNA): TGTGCCTGGACCTTAGGGGGAGCGGTGCAAGAGACCCAGTACTTC.

The chain links TRBV10-2 to TRBJ1-4; TRBD1 aligns across 7 bases. The germline V gene encodes CDR1 WSHSY and CDR2 SAAADI. The V and J ends lost 3 bases and 3 bases, in that order; junction bases with no gene match: 1. CDR3 length equals 14 residues. The CDR3 sequence is CASSDTGANEKLFF. For the CDR3, the DNA is TGCGCCAGCAGTGATACAGGGGCTAATGAAAAACTGTTTTTT.

The chain couples TRBV3-1 (or the pseudogene TRBV3-2) to TRBJ2-7, with 9 bases that match TRBD2. The CDR3 consists of 14 residues. From germline, CDR1 is LGHDT and CDR2 YNNKEL (reference sequence). V shed 3 bases and J 4 bases; nucleotides not matched to a gene: 4. This chain's CDR3 is CASSQGSGGYEQYF. The DNA of the CDR3 is TGTGCCAGCAGCCAGGGAAGCGGGGGGTACGAGCAGTACTTC.

The chain recombines TRBV7-9 with TRBJ2-3; 8 bases fit TRBD2. CDR1 is SEHNR, CDR2 FQNEAQ, per germline (reference sequence). J was trimmed by 4 bases and V by 6 bases; bases with no gene match: 9. The CDR3 length is 15 residues. The CDR3 protein is CASSSPGLGPDTQYF. CDR3 nucleotides: TGTGCCAGCAGTTCCCCGGGACTAGGTCCAGATACGCAGTATTTT.

The gene calls are TRBV6-5 and TRBJ2-3, with 8 bases lining up with TRBD2. Unmatched junction bases numbered 9, after V lost 7 bases and J lost 3 bases. This CDR3 region has 15 residues. Germline loops: CDR1 MNHEY, CDR2 SVGAGI. The CDR3 nucleotides are TGTGCCAGCAACCGTTACGGGAGGGTAACAGATACGCAGTATTTT. Protein product: CASNRYGRVTDTQYF.

V is TRBV9 and J is TRBJ1-1; 7 bases are shared with TRBD1. The CDR3 spans 11 residues. Trimming took 3 bases from V and 7 from J; bases not matched to a gene: 0. CDR1 is SGDLS and CDR2 is YYNGEE in the germline V gene. CDR3 DNA: TGTGCCAGCAGCGGACAGGGTGAAGCTTTCTTT. This encodes CASSGQGEAFF.

This clone appeared a single time. The genes are TRBV11-2 and TRBJ2-5; D is perhaps TRBD2 (5 bases). Germline V gives CDR1 SGHAT, CDR2 FQNNGV. V shed 2 bases and J shed 4 bases, with 14 bases lying between them. The CDR3 is 15 amino acids. The chain's CDR3 is CASSLQWVARETQYF. The CDR3 bases are TGTGCCAGCAGCTTACAGTGGGTAGCGCGAGAGACCCAGTACTTC.

The chain is built from TRBV10-2 and TRBJ1-1; D is unclear. CDR3 length equals 11 residues. Germline V lookup: CDR1 WSHSY, CDR2 SAAADI. V was pared by 5 bases and J by 1 base, with 2 bases between. CDR3 DNA sequence: TGCGCCAGCAGTCAGAACACTGAAGCTTTCTTT. Amino acid sequence: CASSQNTEAFF.

The rearrangement links TRBV10-3 to TRBJ1-1, with D perhaps TRBD1 (5 bases). Trimming shortened V by 7 bases and J by 3 bases, and 24 bases separated the two germline ends. The CDR3 covers 17 residues. In germline, CDR1 is ENHRY, CDR2 SYGVKD. CDR3 amino acids: CAITPSGSGDNHTEAFF. Written as DNA, the CDR3 is TGTGCCATCACCCCATCAGGGAGCGGGGATAACCACACTGAAGCTTTCTTT.

The chain carries TRBV3-1 (or the pseudogene TRBV3-2) and TRBJ2-7, with 7 nucleotides matching TRBD2. J was trimmed by 3 bases and V by 4 bases; bases with no gene match: 6. Per germline, CDR1 LGHDT and CDR2 YNNKEL (reference sequence). The CDR3 runs 14 residues. The CDR3 bases are TGTGCCAGCAGCCCTATAGCGGGCGGCTACGAGCAGTACTTC. Protein product: CASSPIAGGYEQYF.

Only a few counts were recorded for this clone. The gene calls are TRBV24-1 and TRBJ2-2; TRBD1 agrees at 9 bases. Per germline, CDR1 KGHDR and CDR2 SFDVKD. Trimming took 2 bases from V and 3 from J; bases not matched to a gene: 3. The CDR3 sequence is 16 residues long. Here the CDR3 DNA reads TGTGCCACCAGTGATTCTGACAGGGGGGACACCGGGGAGCTGTTTTTT. This encodes CATSDSDRGDTGELFF.

The chain links TRBV28 to TRBJ1-1, with a possible D match to TRBD1 (6 bases). The length of the CDR3 is 15 residues. Between the trimmed V and J ends, which lost 5 bases and 5 bases, there was a span of 18 bases. Per germline, CDR1 MDHEN and CDR2 SYDVKM. The CDR3 coding sequence is TGTGCCAGCAGTCTCGGGGGGGGCGCAGGAACTGAAGCTTTCTTT. Translation gives CASSLGGGAGTEAFF.

The rearrangement joins TRBV18 to TRBJ1-5, with D hard to call. V was shortened by 2 bases and J by 6 bases, with 14 bases between the two germline ends. CDR3 length equals 15 residues. Germline V lookup: CDR1 KGHSH, CDR2 LQKENI. CDR3: CASSPEGPGSQPQHF. CDR3 in DNA: TGTGCCAGCTCACCAGAGGGCCCGGGTTCTCAGCCCCAGCATTTT.

The V gene is TRBV4-1, the J gene TRBJ1-2; 7 bases match TRBD1. Trimming took 4 bases from V and 4 from J; bases not matched to a gene: 6. This CDR3 is built from 14 residues. Germline CDR1 MGHRA, CDR2 YSYEKL. This CDR3 reads CASSPDRRGYGYTF. The CDR3 coding sequence is TGCGCCAGCAGCCCGGACAGGCGAGGCTATGGCTACACCTTC.

V usage is TRBV19 and J usage is TRBJ2-2, with 11 bases fitting TRBD2. The V and J ends lost 7 bases and 6 bases, in that order; junction bases with no gene match: 7. This CDR3 region has 15 residues. Germline V lookup: CDR1 LNHDA, CDR2 SQIVND (reference sequence). The CDR3 is CASTLSGGASGELFF. Here the CDR3 DNA reads TGTGCCAGTACCCTTAGCGGGGGGGCTTCCGGGGAGCTGTTTTTT.

In its sample, this clone was seen a few times. The chain employs TRBV3-1 (or the pseudogene TRBV3-2) and TRBJ1-1; 8 bases map to TRBD1. CDR1 is LGHDT, CDR2 YNNKEL, per germline (reference sequence). This CDR3 has 14 amino acids. With V trimmed by 3 bases and J by 5 bases, 5 bases remained unmatched. The CDR3 spells CASSQQGAGTEAFF. In nucleotides, the CDR3 is TGTGCCAGCAGCCAGCAGGGGGCTGGGACTGAAGCTTTCTTT.

This clone turned up a few times. The chain employs TRBV5-4 and TRBJ2-3; 7 bases match TRBD2. Germline V gene sequence: CDR1 SGHNT, CDR2 YYREEE (reference sequence). Trimming cost V 0 bases and J 8 bases; bases outside gene matches: 9. The CDR3 covers 15 residues. The CDR3 bases are TGTGCCAGCAGCTTGGCTAGCGGTCCTTTAGGTACGCAGTATTTT. Its translation: CASSLASGPLGTQYF.

The V and J genes are TRBV3-1 (or the pseudogene TRBV3-2) and TRBJ2-1; TRBD2 matches 10 bases. CDR3 length: 19 residues. The ends lost 0 bases at V and 0 bases at J; junction bases unmatched: 8. Germline V CDR1 and CDR2: LGHDT, YNNKEL (reference sequence). The chain's CDR3 is CASSQDPVAGGSSYNEQFF. The CDR3 DNA follows: TGTGCCAGCAGCCAAGATCCGGTAGCGGGGGGCTCCTCCTACAATGAGCAGTTCTTC.

The chain has TRBV12-5 and TRBJ2-5, with TRBD1 matching 10 bases. Per the germline V gene, CDR1 is LGHNT and CDR2 is FRNRAP. Trimming at V came to 10 bases and at J to 2 bases, leaving 10 bases not matched to a gene. There are 15 residues in the CDR3. The CDR3 nucleotides read TGTGCTATTGGGAGGGGGACAGGGGTACAAGAGACCCAGTACTTC. Translation: CAIGRGTGVQETQYF.

This clone has ten or more counts. This chain joins TRBV19 and TRBJ1-2, with D perhaps TRBD1 (6 bases). Trimming stripped 6 bases from V and 2 bases from J, with 13 bases between. The germline V gene encodes CDR1 LNHDA and CDR2 SQIVND (reference sequence). The CDR3 contains 14 residues. The CDR3 nucleotides are TGTGCCAGTAGGAGGGCAGGGGAGAACTATGGCTACACCTTC. Its protein is CASRRAGENYGYTF. The variable domain in full, with the rest retrieved from reference TRBV19 and TRBJ1-2, is DGGITQSPKYLFRKEGQNVTLSCEQNLNHDAMYWYRQDPGQGLRLIYYSQIVNDFQKGDIAEGYSVSREKKESFPLTVTSAQKNPTAFYLCASRRAGENYGYTFGSGTRLTVV.

The table lists this clone with a few counts. V usage is TRBV20-1 and J usage is TRBJ2-3; 10 bases are shared with TRBD2. Germline V gene lookup returns CDR1 DFQATT and CDR2 SNEGSKA (reference sequence). V lost 3 bases to trimming and J lost 4 bases; unmatched junction nucleotides: 4. This CDR3 comprises 14 residues. CDR3 in amino acids: CSASTLAGADTQYF. In DNA form, the CDR3 reads TGCAGTGCTAGTACCCTAGCGGGAGCAGATACGCAGTATTTT.

This CDR3 reads CASSVSPTGYPEQFF. As DNA, the CDR3 is TGTGCCAGCAGCGTAAGCCCGACAGGGTATCCTGAGCAGTTCTTC. This sequence joins TRBV9 and TRBJ2-1; 7 bases agree with TRBD1. The trim removed 1 base at V and 9 bases at J, leaving 10 bases unmatched. The germline CDR1 and CDR2 sequences are SGDLS and YYNGEE. The CDR3 spans 15 residues.

The chain uses TRBV7-8 and TRBJ1-2, with 8 bases fitting TRBD1. CDR3 size: 14 residues. The germline V gene has CDR1 SGHVS and CDR2 FQNEAQ. J lost 4 bases, V lost 4 bases, and 5 bases had no gene match. Written as DNA, the CDR3 is TGTGCCAGCAGCTATGGACAGGGAGGCTATGGCTACACCTTC. It is translated as CASSYGQGGYGYTF.

Details on this clone: The junction shows a germline mismatch at one end, possibly a read error. The chain employs TRBV19 and TRBJ2-1; no reliable D call. The germline V gene encodes CDR1 LNHDA and CDR2 SQIVND (reference sequence). The CDR3 spans 13 residues. CDR3 in amino acids: CASRKSPYNERFF. CDR3 in DNA: TGTGCCAGTAGAAAGAGTCCATACAATGAGCGGTTCTTC.

The chain employs TRBV20-1 and TRBJ2-7, with TRBD1 matching over 8 bases. CDR3 size: 14 residues. With V trimmed by 3 bases and J by 1 base, 5 bases remained unmatched. Per the germline V gene, CDR1 is DFQATT and CDR2 is SNEGSKA (reference sequence). CDR3 sequence reads: CSASWTGSSYEQYF. The DNA of the CDR3 is TGCAGTGCTAGTTGGACAGGGTCTTCCTACGAGCAGTACTTC.

The V call is TRBV19, the J call TRBJ2-3; maybe TRBD1 (6 bases). The germline CDR1 and CDR2 sequences are LNHDA and SQIVND (reference sequence). The V end was cut by 3 bases, the J end by 2 bases, with 12 bases between. The CDR3 spans 15 residues. This chain's CDR3 is CASSMAGVTTDTQYF. CDR3 DNA: TGTGCCAGTAGTATGGCAGGGGTTACCACAGATACGCAGTATTTT. Looking up the rest from reference TRBV19 and TRBJ2-3 gives the full variable domain: DGGITQSPKYLFRKEGQNVTLSCEQNLNHDAMYWYRQDPGQGLRLIYYSQIVNDFQKGDIAEGYSVSREKKESFPLTVTSAQKNPTAFYLCASSMAGVTTDTQYFGPGTRLTVL.

As regards this clone: The identical CDR3 is also encoded by other nucleotide sequences in the sample. The chain links TRBV29-1 to TRBJ1-2; TRBD1 agrees at 7 bases. The CDR3 is made up of 12 amino acids. Germline-derived CDR1 and CDR2 are SQVTM and ANQGSEA. V was clipped by 3 bases and J by 6 bases; unmatched bases: 4. The CDR3 is CSVERGLNGYTF. The CDR3 DNA reads as TGCAGCGTTGAGAGGGGGCTTAATGGCTACACCTTC. The full variable domain, with the rest looked up from reference TRBV29-1 and TRBJ1-2, is SAVISQKPSRDICQRGTSLTIQCQVDSQVTMMFWYRQQPGQSLTLIATANQGSEATYESGFVIDKFPISRPNLTFSTLTVSNMSPEDSSIYLCSVERGLNGYTFGSGTRLTVV.

The chain has TRBV5-1 and TRBJ2-3; 13 bases are a match to TRBD2. Per the germline V gene, CDR1 is SGHRS and CDR2 is YFSETQ. The V gene end was trimmed by 0 bases and the J gene end by 2 bases; junction bases not matched to a gene: 15. CDR3 length: 21 residues. The CDR3 is CASSLERLIGLAGDPTDTQYF. Written as DNA, the CDR3 is TGCGCCAGCAGCTTGGAGCGACTAATAGGACTAGCGGGGGACCCCACAGATACGCAGTATTTT. The full variable domain, its missing parts supplied by reference TRBV5-1 and TRBJ2-3, is KAGVTQTPRYLIKTRGQQVTLSCSPISGHRSVSWYQQTPGQGLQFLFEYFSETQRNKGNFPGRFSGRQFSNSRSEMNVSTLELGDSALYLCASSLERLIGLAGDPTDTQYFGPGTRLTVL.

The rearrangement links TRBV27 to TRBJ1-6, with TRBD1 matching over 8 bases. The J segment lost 4 bases and the V segment lost 10 bases, leaving 6 bases of the junction unmatched. The CDR3 runs 14 residues. The germline V gene has CDR1 MNHEY and CDR2 SMNVEV (reference sequence). CDR3 DNA: TGTGCCACCGCGGACAGGGCTTATAATTCACCCCTCCACTTT. This codes for CATADRAYNSPLHF.

This clone appeared once. This chain joins TRBV3-1 (or the pseudogene TRBV3-2) and TRBJ2-7; TRBD2 agrees at 10 bases. This CDR3 contains 15 residues. With 0 bases clipped from V and 5 bases from J, the junction kept 4 bases outside the gene matches. The germline V gene has CDR1 LGHDT and CDR2 YNNKEL (reference sequence). The CDR3 DNA reads TGTGCCAGCAGCCAAGATTTCCTAGCGGGAGACGAGCAGTACTTC. It translates to CASSQDFLAGDEQYF.

The genes are TRBV6-5 and TRBJ2-7; a weak D match, TRBD1 (7 bases). This CDR3 has 14 amino acids. The ends were cut back, 0 bases at V and 4 bases at J, with 10 bases in the middle. CDR1 is MNHEY and CDR2 is SVGAGI in the germline V gene. The chain's CDR3 is CASSYSQGGYEQYF. CDR3 coding DNA: TGTGCCAGCAGTTACTCCCAGGGGGGTTACGAGCAGTACTTC.